These T cell receptor beta chains were read from a single sample in a study of T cells in narcolepsy. Method: immunoSEQ multiplex PCR; TCRdb's copy keeps in-frame clones and lacks some. The sample lists tens of thousands of clones, about 77% occurring once. The sequenced sample consisted of CD45RA- memory CD4+ T cells from PBMCs. These receptors originate from a human donor with narcolepsy. CDR3s include the opening cysteine and the closing phenylalanine or tryptophan. The D gene is left open where the match is weak. Size is stated for part of the rows, as once, few or many counts, or as a class when the clone is expanded.

size | V | D | CDR3
- | TRBV10-3 | - | CAISLDGDTEKLFF
- | TRBV15 | - | CATSRDSTGELFF
few | TRBV6-5 | TRBD1 | CASSVKDRSIGYTF
- | TRBV29-1 | - | CSVEEIGGEQYF
- | TRBV18 | TRBD1 | CASSSDRLSQPQHF
- | TRBV30 | - | CAWRTSGTGELFF
- | TRBV29-1 | - | CSVGVEILPTTNYEQYF
- | TRBV5-1 | TRBD1 | CASSLSGTAIEQYF
- | TRBV4-2 | TRBD1 | CASSQERTGTNYGYTF
few | TRBV7-3 | - | CASSPPQGETQYF
- | TRBV5-1 | - | CASSLGVLNEKLFF
- | TRBV19 | - | CASVGGDVFGNTIYF
- | TRBV6-6 | - | CASREGGNSPLHF
once | TRBV28 | - | CASLTGQSSYNEQFF
few | TRBV21-1 | - | CASSPLSGGYTF
- | TRBV11-2 | - | CASSYGTGGWANEKLFF
- | TRBV5-8 | - | CASTPYSAYEQYF
- | TRBV5-1 | - | CASSLDGGPGELFF
- | TRBV20-1 | - | CSATDNYGYTF
few | TRBV7-8 | - | CASSQRSDTQYF
- | TRBV6-5 | - | CASKPDTHSYEQYF
medium-sized | TRBV4-1 | TRBD1 | CASSQTGTGSSYNEQFF
- | TRBV5-1 | TRBD2 | CASSRLAGPTDTQYF